Below are 3 T cell receptor beta chains sequenced from a single sample in a study of cytomegalovirus exposure and HLA in healthy donors. This PCR relied on a set of 60 Vbeta primers and 13 Jbeta primers. Libraries were prepared by immunoSEQ multiplex PCR; TCRdb keeps only in-frame clonotypes and omits some of them. The sample includes some 98,000 clones, roughly 81% of them seen just once. Material for sequencing was PBMCs. The receptors stem from a man aged 35-49 years in good health and CMV-seronegative.

This clone was observed a single time. The V and J genes are TRBV28 and TRBJ1-3, with 7 bases identical to TRBD1. The V gene end was trimmed by 3 bases and the J gene end by 2 bases; junction bases not matched to a gene: 1. Germline CDR1 reads MDHEN; CDR2 reads SYDVKM. The CDR3 has 14 residues. The CDR3 sequence: CASSLTGTGNTIYF. CDR3 bases: TGTGCCAGCAGTTTGACAGGGACTGGAAACACCATATATTTT.

The chain couples TRBV7-9 to TRBJ2-7; D unresolved. With 4 bases removed from V and 5 bases from J, the gap between germline ends came to 9 bases. This CDR3 spans 12 amino acids. Germline V gene lookup returns CDR1 SEHNR and CDR2 FQNEAQ (reference sequence). CDR3 amino acids: CASSSGGDEQYF. In DNA, the CDR3 is TGTGCCAGCAGCTCGGGTGGCGACGAGCAGTACTTC.

This clone was found once. V usage is TRBV7-4 and J usage is TRBJ2-3, with TRBD2 matching over 9 bases. The germline V gene encodes CDR1 SGHVT and CDR2 SQSDAQ. J gave up 5 bases and V 6 bases, and 9 bases lay outside the gene matches. This CDR3 is 15 amino acids long. Here the CDR3 DNA reads TGTGCCAGCAGTTGGGCGGGGGGGCAGGGAGATACGCAGTATTTT. This gives the protein CASSWAGGQGDTQYF.